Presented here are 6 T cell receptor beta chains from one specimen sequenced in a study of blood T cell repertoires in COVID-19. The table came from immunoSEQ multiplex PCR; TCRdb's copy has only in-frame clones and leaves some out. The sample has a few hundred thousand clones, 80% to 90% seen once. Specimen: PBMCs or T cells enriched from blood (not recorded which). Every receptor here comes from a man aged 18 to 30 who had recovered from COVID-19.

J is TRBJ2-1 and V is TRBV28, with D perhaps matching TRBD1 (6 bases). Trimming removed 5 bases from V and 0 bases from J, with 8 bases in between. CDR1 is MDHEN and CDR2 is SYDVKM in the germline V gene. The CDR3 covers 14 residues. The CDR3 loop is CASSTGSSYNEQFF. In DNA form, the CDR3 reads TGTGCCAGCAGTACAGGGAGCTCCTACAATGAGCAGTTCTTC. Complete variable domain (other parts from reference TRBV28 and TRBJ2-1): DVKVTQSSRYLVKRTGEKVFLECVQDMDHENMFWYRQDPGLGLRLIYFSYDVKMKEKGDIPEGYSVSREKKERFSLILESASTNQTSMYLCASSTGSSYNEQFFGPGTRLTVL.

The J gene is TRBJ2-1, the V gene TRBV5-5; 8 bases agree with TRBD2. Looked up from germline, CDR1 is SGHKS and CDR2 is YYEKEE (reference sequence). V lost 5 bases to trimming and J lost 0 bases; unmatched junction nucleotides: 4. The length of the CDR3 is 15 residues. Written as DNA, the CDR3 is TGTGCCAGCAGTTTAAGCGGGAGCTCCTACAATGAGCAGTTCTTC. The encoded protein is CASSLSGSSYNEQFF.

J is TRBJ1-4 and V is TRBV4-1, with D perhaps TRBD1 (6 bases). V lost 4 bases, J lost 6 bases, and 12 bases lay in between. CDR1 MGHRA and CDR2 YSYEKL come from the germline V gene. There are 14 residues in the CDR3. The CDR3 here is CASSLGQTDEKLFF. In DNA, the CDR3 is TGCGCCAGCAGCCTCGGACAGACCGATGAAAAACTGTTTTTT.

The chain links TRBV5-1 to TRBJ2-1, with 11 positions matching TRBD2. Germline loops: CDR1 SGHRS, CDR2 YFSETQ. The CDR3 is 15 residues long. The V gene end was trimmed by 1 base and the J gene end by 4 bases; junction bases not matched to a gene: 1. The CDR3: CASSLTSGSYNEQFF. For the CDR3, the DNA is TGCGCCAGCAGCTTGACTAGCGGGAGTTACAATGAGCAGTTCTTC. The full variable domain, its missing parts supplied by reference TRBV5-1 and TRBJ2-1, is KAGVTQTPRYLIKTRGQQVTLSCSPISGHRSVSWYQQTPGQGLQFLFEYFSETQRNKGNFPGRFSGRQFSNSRSEMNVSTLELGDSALYLCASSLTSGSYNEQFFGPGTRLTVL.

The chain's CDR3 is CASSFLGTSGGSYNEQFF. Written as DNA, the CDR3 is TGTGCCAGCAGTTTTTTGGGGACTAGCGGGGGCTCCTACAATGAGCAGTTCTTC. This sequence joins TRBV27 and TRBJ2-1; 14 bases are shared with TRBD2. Germline CDR1 reads MNHEY; CDR2 reads SMNVEV (reference sequence). Germline trimming cut 3 bases from V and 0 bases from J; bases unmatched to any gene: 4. This CDR3 has 18 residues.

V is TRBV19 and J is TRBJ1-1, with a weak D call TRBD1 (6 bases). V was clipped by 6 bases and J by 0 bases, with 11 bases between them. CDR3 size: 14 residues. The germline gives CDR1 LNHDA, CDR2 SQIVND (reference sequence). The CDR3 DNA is TGTGCCAGTAGCAGGGGTCCCTTGAACACTGAAGCTTTCTTT. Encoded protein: CASSRGPLNTEAFF.